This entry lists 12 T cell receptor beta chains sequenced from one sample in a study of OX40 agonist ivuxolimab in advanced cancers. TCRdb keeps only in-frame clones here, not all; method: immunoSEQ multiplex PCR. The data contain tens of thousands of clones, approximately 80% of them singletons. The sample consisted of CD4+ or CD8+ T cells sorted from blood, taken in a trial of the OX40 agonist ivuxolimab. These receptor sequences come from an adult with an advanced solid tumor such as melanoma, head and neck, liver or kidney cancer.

This chain's CDR3 is CASSPGGAYNEQFF. The CDR3 region has the DNA TGTGCCAGTAGTCCGGGGGGAGCCTACAATGAGCAGTTCTTC. This chain links TRBV19 with TRBJ2-1, with TRBD2 matching over 7 bases. Germline assignment: CDR1 LNHDA and CDR2 SQIVND (reference sequence). V shed 5 bases and J 2 bases; nucleotides not matched to a gene: 3. The CDR3 loop spans 14 amino acids.

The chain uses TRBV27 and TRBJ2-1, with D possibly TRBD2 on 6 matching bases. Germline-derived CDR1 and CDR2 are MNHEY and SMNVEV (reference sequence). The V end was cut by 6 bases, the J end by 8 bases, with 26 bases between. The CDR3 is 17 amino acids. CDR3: CASSPLSRGAAWDEQFF. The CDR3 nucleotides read TGTGCCAGCAGCCCTCTTTCGCGCGGGGCCGCGTGGGATGAGCAGTTCTTC.

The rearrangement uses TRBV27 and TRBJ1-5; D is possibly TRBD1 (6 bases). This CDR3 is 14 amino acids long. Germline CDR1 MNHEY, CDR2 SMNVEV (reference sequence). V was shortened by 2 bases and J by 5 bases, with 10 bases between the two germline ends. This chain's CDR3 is CASSLQGRDQPQHF. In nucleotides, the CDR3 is TGTGCCAGCAGTTTACAGGGGCGGGATCAGCCCCAGCATTTT.

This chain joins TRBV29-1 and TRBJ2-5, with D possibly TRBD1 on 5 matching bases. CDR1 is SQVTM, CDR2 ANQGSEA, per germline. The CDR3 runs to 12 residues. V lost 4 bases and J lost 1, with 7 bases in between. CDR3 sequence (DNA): TGCAGCGTTGGGGGCCCCCAAGAGACCCAGTACTTC. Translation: CSVGGPQETQYF.

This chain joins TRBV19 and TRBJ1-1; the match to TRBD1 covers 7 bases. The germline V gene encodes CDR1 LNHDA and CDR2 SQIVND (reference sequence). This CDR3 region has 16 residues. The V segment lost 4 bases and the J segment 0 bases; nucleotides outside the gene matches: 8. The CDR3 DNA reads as TGTGCCAGTAGTACCCTACGACAGGGATTGAACACTGAAGCTTTCTTT. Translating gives CASSTLRQGLNTEAFF.

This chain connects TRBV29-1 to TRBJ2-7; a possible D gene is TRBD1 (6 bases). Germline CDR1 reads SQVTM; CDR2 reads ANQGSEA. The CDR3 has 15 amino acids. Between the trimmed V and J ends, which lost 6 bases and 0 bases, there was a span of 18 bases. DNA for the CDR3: TGCAGCGTCGAAAGCCGGGACATCAGCTCCTACGAGCAGTACTTC. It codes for CSVESRDISSYEQYF.

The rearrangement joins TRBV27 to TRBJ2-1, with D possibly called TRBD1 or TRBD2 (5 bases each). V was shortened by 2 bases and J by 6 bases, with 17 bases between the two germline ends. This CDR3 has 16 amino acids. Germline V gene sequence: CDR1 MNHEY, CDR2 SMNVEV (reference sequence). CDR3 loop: CASSLLPGRAINEQFF. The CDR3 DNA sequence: TGTGCCAGCAGTTTACTTCCGGGACGAGCTATCAATGAGCAGTTCTTC.

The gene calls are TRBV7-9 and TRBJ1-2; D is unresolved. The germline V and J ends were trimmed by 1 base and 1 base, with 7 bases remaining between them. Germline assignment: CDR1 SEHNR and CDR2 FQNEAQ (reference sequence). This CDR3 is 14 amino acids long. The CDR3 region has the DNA TGTGCCAGCAGCTTAGGACGGAGTAACTATGGCTACACCTTC. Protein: CASSLGRSNYGYTF. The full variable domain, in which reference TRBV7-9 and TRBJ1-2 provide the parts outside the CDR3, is DTGVSQNPRHKITKRGQNVTFRCDPISEHNRLYWYRQTLGQGPEFLTYFQNEAQLEKSRLLSDRFSAERPKGSFSTLEIQRTEQGDSAMYLCASSLGRSNYGYTFGSGTRLTVV.

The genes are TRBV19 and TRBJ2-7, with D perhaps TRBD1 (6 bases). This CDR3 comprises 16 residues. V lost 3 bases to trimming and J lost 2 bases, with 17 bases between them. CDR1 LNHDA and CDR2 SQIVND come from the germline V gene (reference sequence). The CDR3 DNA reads TGTGCCAGTAGTATGAGGTTTCGGGACAAGCCCTACGAGCAGTACTTC. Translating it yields CASSMRFRDKPYEQYF.

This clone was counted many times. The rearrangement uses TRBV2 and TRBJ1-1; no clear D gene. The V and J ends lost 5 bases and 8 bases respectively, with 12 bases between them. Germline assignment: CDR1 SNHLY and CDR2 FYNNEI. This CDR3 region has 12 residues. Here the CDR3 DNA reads TGTGCCAGCAGTTCGGCAGTCCCCGAAGCTTTCTTT. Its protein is CASSSAVPEAFF. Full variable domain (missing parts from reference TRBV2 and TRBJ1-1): EPEVTQTPSHQVTQMGQEVILRCVPISNHLYFYWYRQILGQKVEFLVSFYNNEISEKSEIFDDQFSVERPDGSNFTLKIRSTKLEDSAMYFCASSSAVPEAFFGQGTRLTVV.

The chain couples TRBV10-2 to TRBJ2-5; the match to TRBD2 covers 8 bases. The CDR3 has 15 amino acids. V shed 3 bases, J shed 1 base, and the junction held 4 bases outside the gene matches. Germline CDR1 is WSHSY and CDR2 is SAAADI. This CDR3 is CASSDPTSGQETQYF. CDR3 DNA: TGCGCCAGCAGTGACCCTACTAGCGGCCAAGAGACCCAGTACTTC.

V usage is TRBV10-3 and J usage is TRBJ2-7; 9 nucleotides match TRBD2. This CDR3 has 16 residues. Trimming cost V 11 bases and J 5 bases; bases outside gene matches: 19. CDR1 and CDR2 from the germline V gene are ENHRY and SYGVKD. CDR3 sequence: CAVNSGTSKREHEQYF. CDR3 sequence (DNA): TGTGCCGTTAATTCCGGGACTAGCAAAAGGGAACACGAGCAGTACTTC.